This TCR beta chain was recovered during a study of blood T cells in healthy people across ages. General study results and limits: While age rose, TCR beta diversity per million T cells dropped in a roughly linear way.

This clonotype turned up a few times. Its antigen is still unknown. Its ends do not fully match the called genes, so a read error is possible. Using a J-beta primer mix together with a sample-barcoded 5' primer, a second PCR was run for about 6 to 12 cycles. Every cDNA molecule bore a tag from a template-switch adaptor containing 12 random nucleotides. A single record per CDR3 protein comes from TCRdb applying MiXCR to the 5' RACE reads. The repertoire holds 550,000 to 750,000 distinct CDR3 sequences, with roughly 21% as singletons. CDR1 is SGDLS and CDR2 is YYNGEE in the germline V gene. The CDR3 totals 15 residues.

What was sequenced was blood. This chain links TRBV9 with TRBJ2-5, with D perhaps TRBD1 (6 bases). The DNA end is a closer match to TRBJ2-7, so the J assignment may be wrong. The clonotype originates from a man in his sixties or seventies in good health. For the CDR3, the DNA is TGTGGCAGCAGCTCCACACAGGGTTTTGTGGACGAGCAGTACTTC. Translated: CGSSSTQGFVDEQYF.